This T cell receptor beta chain was retrieved from a study of blood T cell repertoires in COVID-19. Study as a whole: Specimens from acute and convalescent COVID-19 originated in the United States, Italy and Spain. Sample material is recorded as cDNA or gDNA derived from T cells, B-cell-depleted T cells, or PBMCs.

Per the original methods: Estimation of nucleated cell counts was performed using reference gene primer amplification. TCRdb's table, derived via immunoSEQ multiplex PCR, lists solely in-frame clones and lacks some. D and trimming were read from the DNA, whereas the V and J calls and clone size are those reported in that table. There are fewer than 200,000 clones in the sample; approximately 85% occur only once, and 1.2% lies in the top ten. V lost 3 bases, J lost 1 base, and 15 bases lay in between. This CDR3 contains 15 residues. In germline, CDR1 is DFQATT, CDR2 SNEGSKA (reference sequence). This rearrangement joins TRBV20-1 to TRBJ1-1, with unresolved D. Sequencing input: peripheral blood. The source is a man between 60 and 75 years old who had recovered from COVID-19. CDR3 region: CSASTLLEGNTEAFF. The CDR3 DNA reads TGCAGTGCTAGTACTCTTCTTGAGGGGAACACTGAAGCTTTCTTT.